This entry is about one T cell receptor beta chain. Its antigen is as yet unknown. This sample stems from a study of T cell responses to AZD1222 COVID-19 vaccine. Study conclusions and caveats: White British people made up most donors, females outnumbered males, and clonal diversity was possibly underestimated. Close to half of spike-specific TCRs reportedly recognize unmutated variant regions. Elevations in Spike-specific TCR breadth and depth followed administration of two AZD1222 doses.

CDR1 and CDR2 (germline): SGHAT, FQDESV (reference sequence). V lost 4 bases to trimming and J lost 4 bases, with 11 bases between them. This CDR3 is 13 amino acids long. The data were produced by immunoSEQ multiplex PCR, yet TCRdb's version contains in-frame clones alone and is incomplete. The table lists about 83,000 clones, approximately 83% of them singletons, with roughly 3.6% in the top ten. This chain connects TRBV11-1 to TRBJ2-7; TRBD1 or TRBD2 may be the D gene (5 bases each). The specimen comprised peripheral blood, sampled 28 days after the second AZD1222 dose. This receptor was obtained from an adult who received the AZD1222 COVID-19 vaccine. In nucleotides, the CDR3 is TGTGCCAGCAGCTCGGGACGACCTTACGAGCAGTACTTC. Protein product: CASSSGRPYEQYF.